The next 18 T cell receptor beta chains were all read from a single sample in a study of identical twins. TCRdb redid the calling of the 5' RACE reads with MiXCR, one entry per CDR3 protein. The sample contains fewer than 550,000 distinct CDR3 sequences, 12% to 15% of which appear only once. The sample was also linked to a second study, of yellow fever vaccine responses in identical twins.

Sequences were obtained from CD4+ T cells sorted from blood. The receptors derive from a woman under 30 in good health.

This clonotype was seen a handful of times. The chain combines TRBV19 with TRBJ2-1, with TRBD1 as a possible D gene (6 bases). This CDR3 region has 16 residues. V lost 5 bases and J 10 bases, leaving 24 bases between the germline ends. The germline V gene encodes CDR1 LNHDA and CDR2 SQIVND (reference sequence). CDR3 loop: CASSVPGQGVSKEQFF. In DNA form, the CDR3 reads TGTGCCAGTAGTGTACCGGGACAAGGGGTTTCGAAGGAGCAGTTCTTC.

Notes on this clonotype: At one boundary the junction diverges from the germline segment, which might be a read error. The chain employs TRBV2 and TRBJ2-1, with D perhaps given as TRBD1 or TRBD2 (7 bases each). The CDR3 spans 18 residues. Germline values: CDR1 SNHLY, CDR2 FYNNEI. Here the CDR3 reads CTSSLIPGGGATYNEQFF. The DNA of the CDR3 is TGTACCAGCAGTTTAATCCCAGGGGGGGGAGCAACCTACAATGAGCAGTTCTTC.

This clonotype came up a few times. This chain joins TRBV20-1 and TRBJ2-3; 10 bases agree with TRBD2. There are 14 residues in the CDR3. The germline V gene has CDR1 DFQATT and CDR2 SNEGSKA (reference sequence). The V segment lost 3 bases and the J segment 4 bases; nucleotides outside the gene matches: 4. The CDR3 DNA reads as TGCAGTGCTAGTCTAGCGGGAGTTGCAGATACGCAGTATTTT. Protein product: CSASLAGVADTQYF.

In this sample, this clonotype turned up a few times. The chain employs TRBV3-1 and TRBJ2-7, with D possibly matching TRBD1 (5 bases). Germline assignment: CDR1 LGHDT and CDR2 YNNKEL (reference sequence). The germline V and J ends were trimmed by 1 base and 0 bases, with 7 bases remaining between them. The CDR3 contains 14 residues. The CDR3 DNA follows: TGTGCCAGCAGCCAAGCAGGGATCTCCTACGAGCAGTACTTC. Translated: CASSQAGISYEQYF.

The V and J genes are TRBV2 and TRBJ2-3, with 12 bases aligning to TRBD2. In germline, CDR1 is SNHLY, CDR2 FYNNEI. The CDR3 covers 15 residues. V dropped 7 bases and J dropped 6; count of bases not matched to a gene: 8. The CDR3 protein is CASKGWLAGGDTQYF. The DNA of the CDR3 is TGTGCCAGCAAGGGATGGCTAGCGGGGGGGGATACGCAGTATTTT.

This clonotype appeared a few times. The chain has TRBV19 and TRBJ2-2; TRBD2 might be the D (6 bases). The V and J ends lost 7 bases and 1 base respectively, with 10 bases between them. The CDR3 extends over 14 amino acids. Germline V gives CDR1 LNHDA, CDR2 SQIVND (reference sequence). The CDR3 region is CASNTGVNTGELFF. The DNA for the CDR3 is TGTGCCAGTAATACGGGAGTGAACACCGGGGAGCTGTTTTTT.

The chain carries TRBV6-5 and TRBJ2-1; 7 positions match TRBD2. The CDR3 has 14 amino acids. J gave up 6 bases and V 2 bases, and 4 bases lay outside the gene matches. Looked up from germline, CDR1 is MNHEY and CDR2 is SVGAGI. Here the CDR3 DNA reads TGTGCCAGCAGTTACGGCAGGACTAGCAATGAGCAGTTCTTC. This codes for CASSYGRTSNEQFF.

Only a few counts were recorded for this clonotype. This sequence joins TRBV3-1 and TRBJ2-7; the match to TRBD1 covers 8 bases. Germline V gives CDR1 LGHDT, CDR2 YNNKEL (reference sequence). With 5 bases clipped from V and 6 bases from J, the junction kept 9 bases outside the gene matches. The CDR3 runs to 14 residues. CDR3 sequence (DNA): TGTGCCAGCAGCGGACAGGGTAATGTTGGCGAGCAGTACTTC. Translation: CASSGQGNVGEQYF.

This clonotype was detected a few times. The CDR3: CASSRGDRAMGELFF. As DNA, the CDR3 is TGCGCCAGCAGCCGTGGGGACAGGGCGATGGGGGAGCTGTTTTTT. The rearrangement links TRBV5-1 to TRBJ2-2; TRBD1 aligns across 9 bases. There are 15 residues in the CDR3. V was clipped by 4 bases and J by 8 bases; unmatched bases: 9. CDR1 SGHRS and CDR2 YFSETQ come from the germline V gene.

The chain combines TRBV27 with TRBJ2-5; D is undetermined. CDR3 length: 14 amino acids. Germline V CDR1 and CDR2: MNHEY, SMNVEV (reference sequence). V gave up 7 bases and J gave up 3 bases, with 15 bases separating them. Here the CDR3 DNA reads TGTGCCAGCACCCTAGGTTCTAACGAAGAGACCCAGTACTTC. It translates to CASTLGSNEETQYF.

The chain carries TRBV28 and TRBJ2-5; D perhaps matches TRBD1 (6 bases). This CDR3 has 14 amino acids. Trimming pared 6 bases from V and 1 base from J, leaving 12 bases between. CDR1 and CDR2 (germline): MDHEN, SYDVKM. CDR3 loop: CASSFNRVQETQYF. The CDR3 DNA reads TGTGCCAGCAGCTTCAACAGGGTCCAAGAGACCCAGTACTTC.

This clonotype has a handful of counts. This rearrangement joins TRBV7-9 to TRBJ2-5, with D perhaps TRBD2 (5 bases). This CDR3 region has 17 residues. V lost 2 bases to trimming and J lost 0 bases, with 16 bases between them. Germline V lookup: CDR1 SEHNR, CDR2 FQNEAQ (reference sequence). For the CDR3, the DNA is TGTGCCAGCAGCTTAAGAGGGCTAAAGCCGTACCAAGAGACCCAGTACTTC. It encodes CASSLRGLKPYQETQYF.

The rearrangement uses TRBV20-1 and TRBJ2-7; 9 nucleotides match TRBD1. Germline V gene lookup returns CDR1 DFQATT and CDR2 SNEGSKA (reference sequence). The CDR3 totals 13 residues. After removal of 4 bases from V and 5 bases from J, the junction contained 6 bases not matched to a gene. CDR3 amino acids: CSATGQGNNEQYV. The CDR3 DNA sequence: TGCAGTGCTACGGGACAGGGCAACAACGAGCAGTACGTC.

The V gene is TRBV12-5, the J gene TRBJ1-1; D is uncertain. The germline CDR1 and CDR2 sequences are LGHNT and FRNRAP. V lost 0 bases, J lost 5 bases, and 10 bases lay in between. The CDR3 is made up of 14 amino acids. CDR3 sequence: CASGLVESGTEAFF. The CDR3 DNA reads as TGTGCTAGTGGTTTGGTGGAGAGTGGAACTGAAGCTTTCTTT.

This clonotype was detected ten times or more. The V gene is TRBV5-6, the J gene TRBJ2-3, with D possibly matching TRBD2 (5 bases). V lost 6 bases and J lost 6, with 20 bases in between. CDR3 size: 15 residues. Germline CDR1 and CDR2: SGHDT and YYEEEE. Here the CDR3 reads CASIRNSGLEDTQYF. CDR3 DNA: TGTGCCAGCATTAGAAACTCCGGACTTGAGGATACGCAGTATTTT.

This clonotype has more than one count but fewer than ten. The CDR3 here is CASSYSTSGGASDTQYF. The CDR3 bases are TGTGCCAGCAGTTACTCGACTAGCGGGGGGGCGTCAGATACGCAGTATTTT. This chain links TRBV6-5 with TRBJ2-3; the match to TRBD2 covers 14 bases. This CDR3 is 17 amino acids long. CDR1 and CDR2 from the germline V gene are MNHEY and SVGAGI. The V gene end was trimmed by 0 bases and the J gene end by 4 bases; junction bases not matched to a gene: 3.

This clonotype was detected ten times or more. V gene TRBV5-1 combines with J gene TRBJ1-1, with a weak D call TRBD1 (6 bases). Germline V gene lookup returns CDR1 SGHRS and CDR2 YFSETQ. The CDR3 length is 13 residues. The V end was cut by 2 bases, the J end by 7 bases, with 12 bases between. The CDR3 nucleotides read TGCGCCAGCAGCTTTCCCGGGACACATGAAGCTTTCTTT. Its protein is CASSFPGTHEAFF.

This clonotype turned up a few times. The V call is TRBV11-3, the J call TRBJ2-1; perhaps D is TRBD1 or TRBD2 (5 bases each). The CDR3 is made up of 15 amino acids. Deletions cut 0 bases from V and 5 bases from J, with 11 bases between. CDR1 and CDR2 (germline): SGHNT, YENEEA. The CDR3 nucleotides read TGTGCCAGCAGCTTAGAATCGGGACCCCACAATGAGCAGTTCTTC. It encodes CASSLESGPHNEQFF. The variable domain in full, completed from reference TRBV11-3 and TRBJ2-1, reads EAGVVQSPRYKIIEKKQPVAFWCNPISGHNTLYWYLQNLGQGPELLIRYENEEAVDDSQLPKDRFSAERLKGVDSTLKIQPAELGDSAVYLCASSLESGPHNEQFFGPGTRLTVL.